The 28 T cell receptor beta chains listed next were all sequenced from one sample in a study of blood T cell repertoires in COVID-19. The table came from immunoSEQ multiplex PCR; TCRdb's copy has only in-frame clones and leaves some out. This table holds 150,000 to 200,000 clones, 70% to 80% found once. Sequencing was performed on peripheral blood. The source of these receptors is a woman aged 60-70 years with COVID-19, enrolled during active disease.

J is TRBJ2-3 and V is TRBV29-1, with TRBD2 matching over 14 bases. This CDR3 contains 17 residues. With 5 bases clipped from V and 3 bases from J, the junction kept 10 bases outside the gene matches. Per germline, CDR1 SQVTM and CDR2 ANQGSEA. The CDR3: CSVKGGRTSGRTDTQYF. In DNA form, the CDR3 reads TGCAGCGTTAAGGGGGGGAGGACTAGCGGGAGGACAGATACGCAGTATTTT.

This clone occurred a few times. The V call is TRBV3-1 (or the pseudogene TRBV3-2), the J call TRBJ1-2; 7 nucleotides agree with TRBD1. There are 13 residues in the CDR3. Germline V gene data show CDR1 as LGHDT and CDR2 as YNNKEL (reference sequence). J lost 12 bases, V lost 1 base, and 8 bases had no gene match. CDR3 nucleotides: TGTGCCAGCAGCCAAGCGTCTTCAGGGGGAAACACCTTC. Protein product: CASSQASSGGNTF.

The chain carries TRBV5-1 and TRBJ2-2; 12 bases are shared with TRBD1. Per the germline V gene, CDR1 is SGHRS and CDR2 is YFSETQ. The trim removed 2 bases at V and 6 bases at J, leaving 5 bases unmatched. The CDR3 extends over 16 amino acids. Written as DNA, the CDR3 is TGCGCCAGCAGCTTCCCGGGACAGGGGGCCCCCGGGGAGCTGTTTTTT. This sequence encodes CASSFPGQGAPGELFF.

The V call is TRBV2, the J call TRBJ1-2; the match to TRBD1 covers 10 bases. Trimming cost V 5 bases and J 3 bases; bases outside gene matches: 3. Germline values: CDR1 SNHLY, CDR2 FYNNEI. The CDR3 runs 14 residues. CDR3 protein: CASSQDRGDYGYTF. The CDR3 bases are TGTGCCAGCAGTCAGGACAGGGGGGACTATGGCTACACCTTC.

Concerning this clone itself: In the same sample, other DNA sequences code for this CDR3. The chain recombines TRBV7-8 with TRBJ1-1; D perhaps matches TRBD1 (5 bases). The CDR3 totals 15 residues. Germline CDR1 reads SGHVS; CDR2 reads FQNEAQ. V shed 0 bases and J shed 2 bases, with 10 bases lying between them. In DNA form, the CDR3 reads TGTGCCAGCAGCTTAGCTGGGGGGGGAAACACTGAAGCTTTCTTT. Protein: CASSLAGGGNTEAFF. The whole variable domain, filled in from reference TRBV7-8 and TRBJ1-1, reads GAGVSQSPRYKVAKRGQDVALRCDPISGHVSLFWYQQALGQGPEFLTYFQNEAQLDKSGLPSDRFFAERPEGSVSTLKIQRTQQEDSAVYLCASSLAGGGNTEAFFGQGTRLTVV.

The rearrangement links TRBV6-5 to TRBJ1-5; D is unclear. The length of the CDR3 is 13 residues. Trimming took off 6 bases at V and 6 bases at J, with 12 bases between the two ends. Germline CDR1 is MNHEY and CDR2 is SVGAGI. Here the CDR3 DNA reads TGTGCCAGCAGGGGCCCGCCCGGTCAGCCCCAGCATTTT. This codes for CASRGPPGQPQHF.

V is TRBV7-9 and J is TRBJ1-2, with 8 bases aligning to TRBD1. Germline CDR1 SEHNR, CDR2 FQNEAQ (reference sequence). The CDR3 covers 15 residues. The ends lost 2 bases at V and 4 bases at J; junction bases unmatched: 6. The CDR3, as DNA: TGTGCCAGCAGCTTACCAGGGGGCATGGGCTATGGCTACACCTTC. Its protein product is CASSLPGGMGYGYTF.

The chain carries TRBV10-3 and TRBJ2-3; 8 bases are a match to TRBD2. Trimming cost V 5 bases and J 2 bases; bases outside gene matches: 3. Germline-derived CDR1 and CDR2 are ENHRY and SYGVKD. The CDR3 loop spans 14 amino acids. The CDR3 nucleotides are TGTGCCATCAGTCCGGGGGGGGACACAGATACGCAGTATTTT. It translates to CAISPGGDTDTQYF.

The gene calls are TRBV28 and TRBJ1-2, with a tentative D call TRBD1 (6 bases). CDR1 and CDR2 from the germline V gene are MDHEN and SYDVKM. V lost 2 bases to trimming and J lost 4 bases, with 11 bases between them. The CDR3 has 14 residues. CDR3 sequence (DNA): TGTGCCAGCAGTTTAAGAGGACAGAGCTATGGCTACACCTTC. Translating it yields CASSLRGQSYGYTF.

The CDR3 DNA follows: TGTGCCAGCTCTCTGGGGGGATCTGGAAACACCATATATTTT. Residues: CASSLGGSGNTIYF. The chain recombines TRBV2 with TRBJ1-3; weak D call: TRBD1 (5 bases). The CDR3 has 14 residues. Germline loops: CDR1 SNHLY, CDR2 FYNNEI. V dropped 8 bases and J dropped 1 base, with 12 bases sitting between them.

The gene calls are TRBV5-4 and TRBJ1-1, with D maybe TRBD1 (6 bases). The CDR3 is 16 amino acids. Germline lookup yields CDR1 SGHNT and CDR2 YYREEE (reference sequence). V was clipped by 3 bases and J by 5 bases, with 20 bases between them. The CDR3 sequence: CASSSARLGARTEAFF. The CDR3 DNA sequence: TGTGCCAGCAGCTCGGCCCGTTTGGGGGCTCGGACTGAAGCTTTCTTT.

This chain links TRBV6-2 or TRBV6-3 with TRBJ2-3; TRBD1 is a possible D gene (5 bases). Germline V gives CDR1 MNHEY, CDR2 SVGEGT. The CDR3 length is 16 residues. Trimming left V 0 bases short and J 2 bases short, with 12 bases between. CDR3 amino acids: CASSYSSDTNTDTQYF. CDR3 DNA: TGTGCCAGCAGTTACTCGTCGGACACAAACACAGATACGCAGTATTTT.

This chain links TRBV9 with TRBJ2-2; D is perhaps TRBD2 (6 bases). Per germline, CDR1 SGDLS and CDR2 YYNGEE. V lost 3 bases and J 7 bases, leaving 16 bases between the germline ends. CDR3 length equals 15 residues. This CDR3 is CASSEDGREGGELFF. The CDR3 nucleotides are TGTGCCAGCAGCGAAGACGGGAGAGAGGGCGGGGAGCTGTTTTTT.

The genes are TRBV19 and TRBJ1-1; 7 bases line up with TRBD1. Germline V lookup: CDR1 LNHDA, CDR2 SQIVND (reference sequence). J lost 10 bases, V lost 5 bases, and 13 bases had no gene match. The CDR3 runs 14 residues. This chain's CDR3 is CASSSRQGALAAFF. Written as DNA, the CDR3 is TGTGCCAGTAGTTCACGACAGGGCGCCCTTGCAGCTTTCTTT.

The chain uses TRBV19 and TRBJ2-3; TRBD1 aligns across 11 bases. Looked up from germline, CDR1 is LNHDA and CDR2 is SQIVND (reference sequence). V trimming: 4 bases; J trimming: 4 bases; junction bases outside the gene matches: 7. The CDR3 is made up of 16 amino acids. CDR3 amino acids: CASSKRGTGGSDTQYF. CDR3 nucleotides: TGTGCCAGTAGTAAACGGGGGACAGGGGGTTCAGATACGCAGTATTTT.

The rearrangement links TRBV7-2 to TRBJ1-3, with 10 nucleotides matching TRBD1. Germline lookup yields CDR1 SGHTA and CDR2 FQGNSA. The trim removed 4 bases at V and 4 bases at J, leaving 10 bases unmatched. The CDR3 extends over 17 amino acids. The CDR3 nucleotides are TGTGCCAGCAGCTCCGCCGGGACAGGGGTCTCCGGAAACACCATATATTTT. This sequence encodes CASSSAGTGVSGNTIYF.

The V gene is TRBV10-1, the J gene TRBJ2-4; tentative D call: TRBD1 (6 bases). The CDR3 consists of 16 residues. Germline values: CDR1 WNHNN, CDR2 SYGVQD (reference sequence). Trimming shortened V by 2 bases and J by 2 bases, and 13 bases separated the two germline ends. In DNA, the CDR3 is TGCGCCAGCAGTGAGGACAGGCGCCGACCCAAAAACATTCAGTACTTC. It yields the protein CASSEDRRRPKNIQYF.

This clone occurred once. The V call is TRBV18, the J call TRBJ1-1; perhaps TRBD1 as D (5 bases). V lost 0 bases to trimming and J lost 3 bases, with 11 bases between them. Germline V gene sequence: CDR1 KGHSH, CDR2 LQKENI. The CDR3 sequence is 15 residues long. CDR3 nucleotide sequence: TGTGCCAGCTCACCACCGGGCAGGGCTGACACTGAAGCTTTCTTT. It is translated as CASSPPGRADTEAFF.

The chain uses TRBV10-3 and TRBJ1-4; D might be TRBD1 (5 bases). V lost 4 bases and J 4 bases, leaving 10 bases between the germline ends. This CDR3 has 14 residues. Germline CDR1 and CDR2: ENHRY and SYGVKD. In DNA form, the CDR3 reads TGTGCCATCAGTGGCGGACAAGATAATGAAAAACTGTTTTTT. Its translation: CAISGGQDNEKLFF.

The gene calls are TRBV29-1 and TRBJ2-7; the D gene is possibly TRBD1 (5 bases). The CDR3 has 14 amino acids. V was trimmed by 3 bases and J by 5 bases, leaving 17 bases between them. The germline gives CDR1 SQVTM, CDR2 ANQGSEA. CDR3: CSVDIKAGINEQYF. In nucleotides, the CDR3 is TGCAGCGTTGATATAAAGGCAGGGATAAACGAGCAGTACTTC.

V usage is TRBV6-1 and J usage is TRBJ2-7; the D gene is possibly TRBD1 (6 bases). The germline gives CDR1 MNHNS, CDR2 SASEGT. CDR3 length: 16 residues. V gave up 1 base and J gave up 1 base, with 14 bases separating them. The CDR3 DNA reads TGTGCCAGCAGTGAAGTTAGGACAGCACTATCCTACGAGCAGTACTTC. Amino acids: CASSEVRTALSYEQYF.

The chain has TRBV27 and TRBJ2-3, with D unresolved. Per the germline V gene, CDR1 is MNHEY and CDR2 is SMNVEV (reference sequence). Trimming took off 4 bases at V and 2 bases at J, with 4 bases between the two ends. The CDR3 totals 12 residues. The CDR3 loop is CASSSVTDTQYF. The CDR3 DNA reads TGTGCCAGCAGTTCAGTCACAGATACGCAGTATTTT.

This clone was seen only once. The chain recombines TRBV3-1 (or the pseudogene TRBV3-2) with TRBJ1-5; possible D gene TRBD1, 5 bases. Germline loops: CDR1 LGHDT, CDR2 YNNKEL (reference sequence). The CDR3 has 16 residues. The germline V and J ends were trimmed by 3 bases and 0 bases, with 12 bases remaining between them. The CDR3: CASSQTAAGSNQPQHF. The DNA for the CDR3 is TGTGCCAGCAGCCAGACAGCCGCAGGTAGCAATCAGCCCCAGCATTTT.

With respect to this clone: The junction differs from germline at one of its ends, possibly a read error. Other DNA sequences in this specimen translate into the identical CDR3. CDR3 bases: TGTGCCAGCAGCCCCGGGGTAACCCCCGCCCCCACAGATACACAGTATTTT. It is translated as CASSPGVTPAPTDTQYF. V and J are TRBV28 and TRBJ2-3; tentative D call: TRBD2 (5 bases). CDR1 and CDR2 (germline): MDHEN, SYDVKM. The CDR3 sequence is 17 residues long.

The chain has TRBV5-5 and TRBJ2-7; D is perhaps TRBD1 (6 bases). CDR1 is SGHKS, CDR2 YYEKEE, per germline (reference sequence). Trimming took 0 bases from V and 0 from J, leaving 10 bases between them. The CDR3 sequence is 15 residues long. Here the CDR3 DNA reads TGTGCCAGCAGCTTGGGGCAGGGGAGCTCCTACGAGCAGTACTTC. Amino acid sequence: CASSLGQGSSYEQYF.

The chain has TRBV28 and TRBJ1-2, with TRBD1 matching over 10 bases. With V trimmed by 3 bases and J by 7 bases, 8 bases remained unmatched. The CDR3 is 15 amino acids. The V gene's germline CDR1 is MDHEN and CDR2 SYDVKM. This chain's CDR3 is CASSFPGTGVGGYTF. CDR3 nucleotide sequence: TGTGCCAGCAGTTTCCCCGGGACAGGGGTCGGTGGCTACACCTTC.

The chain is built from TRBV6-1 and TRBJ1-2, with 7 bases fitting TRBD1. The CDR3 consists of 14 residues. The J segment lost 5 bases and the V segment lost 1 base, leaving 4 bases of the junction unmatched. Germline V gene data show CDR1 as MNHNS and CDR2 as SASEGT. The DNA of the CDR3 is TGTGCCAGCAGTGAAGACAGGGGACGATATGGCTACACCTTC. Translated, it gives CASSEDRGRYGYTF.

The rearrangement links TRBV29-1 to TRBJ1-2, with D perhaps matching TRBD1 (6 bases). Germline values: CDR1 SQVTM, CDR2 ANQGSEA. CDR3 length: 14 amino acids. V was trimmed by 6 bases and J by 3 bases, leaving 17 bases between them. Written as DNA, the CDR3 is TGCAGCGTGGAGGACGGGGGGCCGGACTATGGCTACACCTTC. This encodes CSVEDGGPDYGYTF. The whole variable domain, filled in from reference TRBV29-1 and TRBJ1-2, reads SAVISQKPSRDICQRGTSLTIQCQVDSQVTMMFWYRQQPGQSLTLIATANQGSEATYESGFVIDKFPISRPNLTFSTLTVSNMSPEDSSIYLCSVEDGGPDYGYTFGSGTRLTVV.